Listed here are 25 T cell receptor beta chains from one sample, sequenced in a study of blood T cells in healthy people across ages. The authors ran a second PCR of about 6 to 11 cycles using a sample-barcoded 5' primer and a J-beta primer mix. TCRdb re-called the 5' RACE reads with MiXCR, one entry per CDR3 protein. The sample has roughly 720,000 distinct CDR3 sequences, about 55% seen once. The sample consisted of blood. The receptor set was obtained from a man older than 75 in good health.

The V gene is TRBV20-1, the J gene TRBJ1-5; no clear D gene. CDR3 size: 14 residues. Trimming stripped 2 bases from V and 3 bases from J, with 11 bases between. The germline gives CDR1 DFQATT, CDR2 SNEGSKA (reference sequence). The CDR3 loop reads CSARLRHPNQPQHF. In DNA, the CDR3 is TGCAGTGCTAGACTTCGACACCCCAATCAGCCCCAGCATTTT.

This chain links TRBV6-6 with TRBJ2-7; no reliable D call. This CDR3 is built from 17 residues. The V gene lost 2 bases and the J gene lost 0 bases, with 17 bases spanning the gap. From germline, CDR1 is MNHNY and CDR2 SVGAGI (reference sequence). CDR3 bases: TGTGCCAGCAGTTACCGGGTGGTCGGCAGAGCCTCCTACGAGCAGTACTTC. Translated, it gives CASSYRVVGRASYEQYF.

The rearrangement links TRBV27 to TRBJ2-3; D gene ambiguous. V was trimmed by 6 bases and J by 5 bases, leaving 24 bases between them. The length of the CDR3 is 17 residues. The germline CDR1 and CDR2 sequences are MNHEY and SMNVEV (reference sequence). CDR3 region: CASSSLGWHSWRDTQYF. Here the CDR3 DNA reads TGTGCCAGCAGCTCCCTAGGATGGCATTCCTGGAGAGATACGCAGTATTTT.

The rearrangement joins TRBV12-3 or TRBV12-4 to TRBJ1-2; D is unclear. V shed 2 bases and J shed 6 bases, with 10 bases lying between them. The CDR3 is 13 residues long. The CDR3 DNA reads as TGTGCCAGCAGTTTAATTGTTCAACATGGCTACACCTTC. Amino acid sequence: CASSLIVQHGYTF.

The chain has TRBV20-1 and TRBJ2-3; 11 bases match TRBD2. Germline V gene data show CDR1 as DFQATT and CDR2 as SNEGSKA (reference sequence). CDR3 length: 15 residues. V trimming: 5 bases; J trimming: 6 bases; junction bases outside the gene matches: 10. CDR3: CSAGQLAGVPDTQYF. In DNA form, the CDR3 reads TGCAGTGCTGGACAACTAGCGGGAGTCCCTGATACGCAGTATTTT.

The chain employs TRBV7-2 and TRBJ2-4; either TRBD1 or TRBD2 may supply D (5 bases each). TRBJ2-7 explains the end of the DNA better; the J call may be wrong. CDR3 length: 13 residues. Germline-derived CDR1 and CDR2 are SGHTA and FQGNSA. The CDR3 sequence is CAGWDGHSYEQYF. The CDR3 DNA is TGTGCCGGATGGGACGGGCACTCCTACGAGCAGTACTTC.

The chain is built from TRBV5-1 and TRBJ1-6; a possible D gene is TRBD1 (6 bases). Germline loops: CDR1 SGHRS, CDR2 YFSETQ. This CDR3 region has 14 residues. Trimming removed 4 bases at V and 9 bases at J, with 14 bases between. The CDR3 sequence: CASSLGQFGSPLHF. Written as DNA, the CDR3 is TGCGCCAGCAGCCTAGGACAGTTCGGTTCACCCCTCCACTTT.

As to this clonotype: The junction shows a germline mismatch at one end, possibly a read error. The gene calls are TRBV6-5 and TRBJ1-1; 7 bases are a match to TRBD1. The germline V gene encodes CDR1 MNHEY and CDR2 SVGAGI. The CDR3 length is 15 residues. CDR3 residues: CASNYGQAMNTEAFF. Written as DNA, the CDR3 is TGTGCCAGCAATTACGGACAGGCGATGAACACTGAAGCTTTCTTT.

The V call is TRBV7-9, the J call TRBJ2-3; D is unclear. The length of the CDR3 is 16 residues. Germline V gene data show CDR1 as SEHNR and CDR2 as FQNEAQ (reference sequence). With 5 bases removed from V and 14 bases from J, the gap between germline ends came to 29 bases. CDR3: CASSDFRFYFHRYAYF. The DNA of the CDR3 is TGTGCCAGCAGCGACTTCAGATTTTACTTCCACAGATACGCGTATTTT.

This chain connects TRBV28 to TRBJ1-5; no firm D call. The CDR3 extends over 14 amino acids. The germline CDR1 and CDR2 sequences are MDHEN and SYDVKM. Trimming took 1 base from V and 5 from J, leaving 9 bases between them. The CDR3 DNA follows: TGTGCCAGCAGTTTATCAGGTTCCCATCAGCCCCAGCATTTT. Its protein product is CASSLSGSHQPQHF.

The chain recombines TRBV4-1 with TRBJ2-2, with D unclear. Germline assignment: CDR1 MGHRA and CDR2 YSYEKL. V was pared by 0 bases and J by 0 bases, with 11 bases between. The length of the CDR3 is 17 residues. The CDR3 nucleotides are TGCGCCAGCAGCCAAGATTCTCGCGGCGCGAACACCGGGGAGCTGTTTTTT. Translating gives CASSQDSRGANTGELFF.

A remark on this clonotype: One junction end disagrees with the germline gene, perhaps due to a read error. V usage is TRBV3-1 and J usage is TRBJ2-1, with 7 bases matching TRBD2. The CDR3 loop spans 16 amino acids. Germline V lookup: CDR1 LGHDT, CDR2 YNNKEL (reference sequence). The CDR3 nucleotides read TGTGCCGGCAGCAGGTTTGGTGCGGGAGTCGGCAATGAGCAGTTCTTC. This sequence encodes CAGSRFGAGVGNEQFF.

The gene calls are TRBV10-3 and TRBJ1-1; 7 bases agree with TRBD1. Germline V gives CDR1 ENHRY, CDR2 SYGVKD. The CDR3 runs to 14 residues. Trimming took 2 bases from V and 1 from J; bases not matched to a gene: 1. The CDR3 loop is CAISETGENTEAFF. The CDR3 bases are TGTGCCATCAGTGAGACAGGGGAGAACACTGAAGCTTTCTTT.

This chain connects TRBV6-5 to TRBJ2-3; D gene ambiguous. Germline V gene lookup returns CDR1 MNHEY and CDR2 SVGAGI. With 5 bases removed from V and 2 bases from J, the gap between germline ends came to 11 bases. There are 14 residues in the CDR3. The CDR3 sequence: CASSAGLHTDTQYF. Written as DNA, the CDR3 is TGTGCCAGCAGTGCCGGGTTGCACACAGATACGCAGTATTTT.

This clonotype has a handful of counts. This chain links TRBV7-2 with TRBJ2-7; 9 bases agree with TRBD2. There are 17 residues in the CDR3. The V gene end was trimmed by 1 base and the J gene end by 6 bases; junction bases not matched to a gene: 13. Germline lookup yields CDR1 SGHTA and CDR2 FQGNSA. The CDR3 region has the DNA TGTGCCAGCAGCTTAGTCGCTAGCGGGATAGGACCGCGCGAGCAGTACTTC. Translation gives CASSLVASGIGPREQYF.

Points on this clonotype: The junction departs from germline at one end; a sequencing error may be responsible. The chain couples TRBV27 to TRBJ1-5; 7 bases agree with TRBD1. The CDR3 sequence is 15 residues long. Germline V CDR1 and CDR2: MNHEY, SMNVEV (reference sequence). The CDR3: CACSLIQGPNQPQHF. Written as DNA, the CDR3 is TGTGCCTGCAGTTTAATACAGGGGCCCAATCAGCCCCAGCATTTT.

The chain employs TRBV5-1 and TRBJ2-3, with D hard to call. CDR1 SGHRS and CDR2 YFSETQ come from the germline V gene. The CDR3 spans 15 residues. Trimming pared 0 bases from V and 3 bases from J, leaving 11 bases between. The CDR3, as DNA: TGCGCCAGCAGCTTGGACCCAGGTTTGACAGATACGCAGTATTTT. Translated: CASSLDPGLTDTQYF.

The chain uses TRBV25-1 and TRBJ2-1, with D hard to call. Trimming took 7 bases from V and 4 from J, leaving 5 bases between them. Per the germline V gene, CDR1 is MGHDK and CDR2 is SYGVNS. The CDR3 consists of 11 residues. The DNA for the CDR3 is TGTGCCAGCACCAATTACAATGAGCAGTTCTTC. The encoded protein is CASTNYNEQFF.

V gene TRBV7-3 combines with J gene TRBJ2-1, with D perhaps matching TRBD1 (5 bases). Germline V gene lookup returns CDR1 SGHTA and CDR2 FQGTGA. Trimming shortened V by 0 bases and J by 7 bases, and 7 bases separated the two germline ends. CDR3 length: 13 residues. DNA of the CDR3: TGTGCCAGCAGCTTAACCCCAGGGAATGAGCAGTTCTTC. This gives the protein CASSLTPGNEQFF.

This clonotype was counted only a few times. This chain joins TRBV20-1 and TRBJ2-7; D is perhaps TRBD1 or TRBD2 (5 bases each). The DNA end favors TRBJ2-5, so the J call may be wrong. CDR3 size: 14 residues. Germline V gene data show CDR1 as DFQATT and CDR2 as SNEGSKA (reference sequence). The CDR3 protein is CSAVPTEGVETQYF. In DNA form, the CDR3 reads TGCAGTGCTGTGCCGACAGAGGGAGTAGAGACCCAGTACTTC.

The chain uses TRBV5-1 and TRBJ2-7; D may be TRBD2 (7 bases). This CDR3 has 15 amino acids. The V gene's germline CDR1 is SGHRS and CDR2 YFSETQ. The V end lost 3 bases, the J end lost 2 bases, and 15 bases lay between the germline ends. The CDR3 DNA reads TGCGCCAGCAGCTCCAGGGGCCTAGCGGCCTACGAGCAGTACTTC. This encodes CASSSRGLAAYEQYF.

This clonotype was found a few times. The chain carries TRBV18 and TRBJ2-7; D might be TRBD2 (6 bases). Trimming took off 1 base at V and 2 bases at J, with 12 bases between the two ends. Germline assignment: CDR1 KGHSH and CDR2 LQKENI. The CDR3 consists of 15 residues. The DNA of the CDR3 is TGTGCCAGCTCACCACGGGGGGTAGGGACCTACGAGCAGTACTTC. It specifies CASSPRGVGTYEQYF.

For this clonotype: No DNA is shown, since the ends of the CDR3 on it are uncertain; the CDR3 is the one TCRdb lists. V is TRBV20-1 and J is TRBJ1-5. The CDR3 is 22 amino acids long, termini counted. Germline values: CDR1 DFQATT, CDR2 SNEGSKA (reference sequence). The CDR3 reads CSARSSTSGRGGEQFFGQPQHF.

The chain links TRBV9 to TRBJ2-5; 10 nucleotides line up with TRBD2. The CDR3 loop spans 15 amino acids. CDR1 and CDR2 (germline): SGDLS, YYNGEE. Trimming took 0 bases from V and 11 from J; bases not matched to a gene: 10. CDR3 nucleotides: TGTGCCAGCAGCGTAGGAGCGGGAGGGCCTGGAGAGCAGTACTTC. Translated: CASSVGAGGPGEQYF.

The V gene is TRBV20-1, the J gene TRBJ2-1; 8 bases align to TRBD2. J was trimmed by 8 bases and V by 5 bases; bases with no gene match: 11. Germline CDR1 is DFQATT and CDR2 is SNEGSKA (reference sequence). The CDR3 is 14 amino acids. The DNA for the CDR3 is TGCAGTGCTCCTCCGGGACTAGGGCGGGATGAGCAGTTCTTC. It codes for CSAPPGLGRDEQFF.